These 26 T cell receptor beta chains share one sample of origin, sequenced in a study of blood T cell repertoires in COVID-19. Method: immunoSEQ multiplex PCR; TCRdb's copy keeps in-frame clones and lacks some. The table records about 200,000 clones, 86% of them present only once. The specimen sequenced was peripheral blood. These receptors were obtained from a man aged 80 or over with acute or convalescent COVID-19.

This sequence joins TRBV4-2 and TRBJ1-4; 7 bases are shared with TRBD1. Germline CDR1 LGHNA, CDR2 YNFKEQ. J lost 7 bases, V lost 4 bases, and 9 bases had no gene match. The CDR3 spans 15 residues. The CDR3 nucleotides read TGTGCCAGCAGCCGAACCCCGACAGGGTTTGAAAAACTGTTTTTT. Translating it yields CASSRTPTGFEKLFF.

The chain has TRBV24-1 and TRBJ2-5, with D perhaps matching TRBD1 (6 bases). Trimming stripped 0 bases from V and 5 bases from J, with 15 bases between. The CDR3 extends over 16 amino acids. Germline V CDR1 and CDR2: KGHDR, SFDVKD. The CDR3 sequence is CATSDLLAGVGETQYF. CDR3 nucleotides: TGTGCCACCAGTGATTTGCTGGCAGGGGTCGGGGAGACCCAGTACTTC.

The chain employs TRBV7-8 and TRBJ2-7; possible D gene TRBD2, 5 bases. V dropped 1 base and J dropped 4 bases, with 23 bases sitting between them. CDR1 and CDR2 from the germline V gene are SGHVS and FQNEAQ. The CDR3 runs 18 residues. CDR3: CASSLDLTREGALYEQYF. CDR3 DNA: TGTGCCAGCAGCTTAGACTTAACGCGAGAGGGCGCCCTTTACGAGCAGTACTTC.

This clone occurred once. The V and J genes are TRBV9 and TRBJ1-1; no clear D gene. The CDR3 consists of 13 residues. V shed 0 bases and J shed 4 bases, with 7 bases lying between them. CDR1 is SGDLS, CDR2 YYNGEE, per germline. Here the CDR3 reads CASSVASGTEAFF. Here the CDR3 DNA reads TGTGCCAGCAGCGTAGCTTCAGGCACTGAAGCTTTCTTT.

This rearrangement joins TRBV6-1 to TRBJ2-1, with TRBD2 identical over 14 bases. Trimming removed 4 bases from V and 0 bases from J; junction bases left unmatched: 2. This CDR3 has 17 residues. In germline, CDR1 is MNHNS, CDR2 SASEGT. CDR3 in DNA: TGTGCCAGCAGTGGTGGGACTAGCGGGAGCTCCTACAATGAGCAGTTCTTC. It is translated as CASSGGTSGSSYNEQFF.

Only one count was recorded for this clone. CDR3: CASSQVFGLSYEQYF. The CDR3 region has the DNA TGTGCCAGCAGCCAAGTTTTCGGACTATCCTACGAGCAGTACTTC. This chain links TRBV3-1 (or the pseudogene TRBV3-2) with TRBJ2-7; perhaps TRBD2 as D (6 bases). The CDR3 length is 15 residues. V dropped 1 base and J dropped 1 base, with 11 bases sitting between them. CDR1 is LGHDT, CDR2 YNNKEL, per germline (reference sequence).

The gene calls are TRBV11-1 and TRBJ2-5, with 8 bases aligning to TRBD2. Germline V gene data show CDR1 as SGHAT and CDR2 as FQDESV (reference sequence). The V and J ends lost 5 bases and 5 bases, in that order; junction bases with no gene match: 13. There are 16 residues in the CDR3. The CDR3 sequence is CASSPGGVGRRETQYF. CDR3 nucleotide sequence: TGTGCCAGCAGCCCGGGGGGGGTAGGGAGGAGGGAGACCCAGTACTTC.

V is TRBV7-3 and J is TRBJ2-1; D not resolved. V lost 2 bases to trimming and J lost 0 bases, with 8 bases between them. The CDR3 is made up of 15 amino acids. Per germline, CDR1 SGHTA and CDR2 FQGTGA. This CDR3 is CASSLFSSSYNEQFF. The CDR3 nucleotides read TGTGCCAGCAGCTTATTTAGCAGCTCCTACAATGAGCAGTTCTTC.

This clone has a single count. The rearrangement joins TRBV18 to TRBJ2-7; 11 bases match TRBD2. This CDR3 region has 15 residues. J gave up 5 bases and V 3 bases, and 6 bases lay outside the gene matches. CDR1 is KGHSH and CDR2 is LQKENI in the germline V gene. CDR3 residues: CASSPLAGGPHEQYF. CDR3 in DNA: TGTGCCAGCTCACCCTTAGCGGGAGGGCCCCACGAGCAGTACTTC.

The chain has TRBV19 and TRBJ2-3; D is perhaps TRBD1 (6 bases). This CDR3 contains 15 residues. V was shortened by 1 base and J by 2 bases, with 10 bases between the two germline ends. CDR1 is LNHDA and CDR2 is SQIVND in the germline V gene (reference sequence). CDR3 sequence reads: CASSIGQGNTDTQYF. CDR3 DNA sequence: TGTGCCAGTAGTATAGGGCAGGGGAACACAGATACGCAGTATTTT.

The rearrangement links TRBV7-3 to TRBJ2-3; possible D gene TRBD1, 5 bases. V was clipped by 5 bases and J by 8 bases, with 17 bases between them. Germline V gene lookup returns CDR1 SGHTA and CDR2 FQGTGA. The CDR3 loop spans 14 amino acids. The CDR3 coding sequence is TGTGCCAGCAGCCCCCTAGGGGAAGACGCTACGCAGTATTTT. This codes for CASSPLGEDATQYF. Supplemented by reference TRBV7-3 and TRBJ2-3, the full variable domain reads GAGVSQTPSNKVTEKGKYVELRCDPISGHTALYWYRQSLGQGPEFLIYFQGTGAADDSGLPNDRFFAVRPEGSVSTLKIQRTERGDSAVYLCASSPLGEDATQYFGPGTRLTVL.

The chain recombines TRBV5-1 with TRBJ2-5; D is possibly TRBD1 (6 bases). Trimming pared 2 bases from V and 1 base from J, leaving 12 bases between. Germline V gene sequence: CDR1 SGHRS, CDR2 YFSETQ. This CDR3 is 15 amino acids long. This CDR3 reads CASSFQGPPQETQYF. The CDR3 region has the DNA TGCGCCAGCAGCTTCCAGGGGCCCCCCCAAGAGACCCAGTACTTC.

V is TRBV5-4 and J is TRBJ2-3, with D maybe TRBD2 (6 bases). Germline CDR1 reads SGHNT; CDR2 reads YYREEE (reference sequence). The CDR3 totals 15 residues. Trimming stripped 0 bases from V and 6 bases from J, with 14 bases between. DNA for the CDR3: TGTGCCAGCAGCTTGGAAATTGGAGGGGTGGATACGCAGTATTTT. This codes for CASSLEIGGVDTQYF.

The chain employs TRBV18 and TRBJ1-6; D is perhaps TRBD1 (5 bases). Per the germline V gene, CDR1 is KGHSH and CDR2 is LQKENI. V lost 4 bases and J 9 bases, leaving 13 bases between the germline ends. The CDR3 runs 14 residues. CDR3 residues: CASSRAGERSPLHF. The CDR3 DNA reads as TGTGCCAGCTCACGCGCGGGGGAGCGTTCACCCCTCCACTTT.

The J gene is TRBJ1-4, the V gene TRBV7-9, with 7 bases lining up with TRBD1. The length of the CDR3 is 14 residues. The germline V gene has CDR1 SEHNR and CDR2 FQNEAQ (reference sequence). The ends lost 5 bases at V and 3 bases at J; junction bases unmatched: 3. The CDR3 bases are TGTGCCAGCAGCAAACAGGGGCCTAATGAAAAACTGTTTTTT. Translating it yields CASSKQGPNEKLFF.

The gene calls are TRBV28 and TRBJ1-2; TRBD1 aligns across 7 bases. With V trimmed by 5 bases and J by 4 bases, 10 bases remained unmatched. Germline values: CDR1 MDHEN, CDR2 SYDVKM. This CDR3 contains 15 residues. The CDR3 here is CASSINNRGGYGYTF. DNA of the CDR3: TGTGCCAGCAGTATAAATAACAGGGGAGGCTATGGCTACACCTTC.

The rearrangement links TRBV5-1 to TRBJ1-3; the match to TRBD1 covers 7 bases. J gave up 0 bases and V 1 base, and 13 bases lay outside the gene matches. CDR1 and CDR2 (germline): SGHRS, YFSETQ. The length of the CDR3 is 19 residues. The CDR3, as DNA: TGCGCCAGCAGCTTGTTCGGGACAGCCATGGGAGTCTCTGGAAACACCATATATTTT. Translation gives CASSLFGTAMGVSGNTIYF.

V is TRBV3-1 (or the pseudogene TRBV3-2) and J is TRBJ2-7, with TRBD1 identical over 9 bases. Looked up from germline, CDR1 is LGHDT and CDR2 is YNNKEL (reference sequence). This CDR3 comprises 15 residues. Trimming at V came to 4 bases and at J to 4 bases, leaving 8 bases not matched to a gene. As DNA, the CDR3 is TGTGCCAGCAGCCCCCGCCGGGACAGGGTATACGAGCAGTACTTC. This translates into CASSPRRDRVYEQYF.

The CDR3 sequence is CASSLLNYEQYV. DNA for the CDR3: TGTGCCAGCAGTCTCCTTAACTACGAGCAGTACGTC. The V gene is TRBV6-5, the J gene TRBJ2-7; D not resolved. Trimming stripped 5 bases from V and 3 bases from J, with 8 bases between. CDR1 and CDR2 from the germline V gene are MNHEY and SVGAGI. The CDR3 consists of 12 residues.

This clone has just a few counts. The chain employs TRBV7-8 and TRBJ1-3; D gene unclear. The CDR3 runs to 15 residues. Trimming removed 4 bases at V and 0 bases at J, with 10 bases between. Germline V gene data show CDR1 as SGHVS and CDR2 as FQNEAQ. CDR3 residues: CASSSQTLSGNTIYF. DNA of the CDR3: TGTGCCAGCAGCTCCCAGACACTCTCTGGAAACACCATATATTTT.

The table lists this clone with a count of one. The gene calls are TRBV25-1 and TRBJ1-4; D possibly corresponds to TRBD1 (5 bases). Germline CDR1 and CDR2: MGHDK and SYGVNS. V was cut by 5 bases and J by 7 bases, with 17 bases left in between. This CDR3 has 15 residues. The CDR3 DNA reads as TGTGCCAGCAGTCCTTACGGGGGGGAGGGTGAAAAACTGTTTTTT. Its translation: CASSPYGGEGEKLFF. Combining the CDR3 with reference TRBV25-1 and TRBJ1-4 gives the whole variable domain EADIYQTPRYLVIGTGKKITLECSQTMGHDKMYWYQQDPGMELHLIHYSYGVNSTEKGDLSSESTVSRIRTEHFPLTLESARPSHTSQYLCASSPYGGEGEKLFFGSGTQLSVL.

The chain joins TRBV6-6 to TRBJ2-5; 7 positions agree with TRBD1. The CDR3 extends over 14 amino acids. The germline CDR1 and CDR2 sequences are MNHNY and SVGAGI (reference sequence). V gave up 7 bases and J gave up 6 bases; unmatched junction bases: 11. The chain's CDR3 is CASIQPTGMQTQYF. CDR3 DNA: TGTGCCAGCATCCAACCGACAGGGATGCAGACCCAGTACTTC.

CDR3 region: CASSSGGPTGNSPLHF. In DNA form, the CDR3 reads TGCGCCAGCAGCTCAGGGGGACCAACGGGTAATTCACCCCTCCACTTT. The chain carries TRBV5-1 and TRBJ1-6, with 7 bases identical to TRBD1. The CDR3 covers 16 residues. With V trimmed by 3 bases and J by 6 bases, 9 bases remained unmatched. Germline assignment: CDR1 SGHRS and CDR2 YFSETQ.

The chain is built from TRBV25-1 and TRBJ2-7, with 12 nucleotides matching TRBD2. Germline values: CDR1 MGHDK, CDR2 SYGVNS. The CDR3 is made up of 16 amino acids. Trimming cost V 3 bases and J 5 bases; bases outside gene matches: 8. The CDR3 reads CASSDRGTSGYHEQYF. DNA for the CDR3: TGTGCCAGCAGTGACCGGGGGACTAGCGGGTATCACGAGCAGTACTTC.

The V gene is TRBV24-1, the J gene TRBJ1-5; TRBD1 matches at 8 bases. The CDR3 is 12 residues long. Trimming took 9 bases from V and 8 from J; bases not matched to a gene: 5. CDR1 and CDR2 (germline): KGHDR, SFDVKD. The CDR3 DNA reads TGTGCCACCGGGACAGGCATTGAGCCCCAGCATTTT. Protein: CATGTGIEPQHF.

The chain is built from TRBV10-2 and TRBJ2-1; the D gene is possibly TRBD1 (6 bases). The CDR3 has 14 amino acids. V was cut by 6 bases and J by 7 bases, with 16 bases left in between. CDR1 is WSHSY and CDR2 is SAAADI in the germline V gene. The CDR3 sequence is CASRGVQGKNEQFF. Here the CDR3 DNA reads TGCGCCAGCAGGGGGGTACAGGGTAAAAATGAGCAGTTCTTC.